This T cell receptor (beta chain) was captured in a study of blood T cells in healthy people across ages. Findings of the study overall: No one knew whether donors had CMV, which possibly confounded expanded clonotype changes. Diversity estimates drawn from one million T cells were deemed underestimates.

Details on this clonotype: Its specificity is unknown.

The second PCR ran roughly 6 to 12 cycles with a sample-barcoded 5' primer and J-beta primers. The template-switch adaptor, which had 12 random nucleotides, put a tag on each cDNA molecule. Paired-end reads containing CDR3 totaled no fewer than 3 million for each sample. MiXCR, run by TCRdb on the 5' RACE reads, gives a single entry per CDR3 protein. This sample has 650,000 to 1,000,000 distinct CDR3 sequences, with under 40% found just once. Specimen: blood. The origin of this receptor is a man between 18 and 29 years old in good health.

CDR3 sequence reads: CASRKDGCGYTF. As DNA, the CDR3 is TGTGCCAGCAGGAAGGACGGTTGTGGCTACACCTTC. The V gene is TRBV12-3 or TRBV12-4, the J gene TRBJ1-2; D is unclear. Trimming removed 6 bases at V and 7 bases at J, with 12 bases between. CDR3 length: 12 amino acids.